This T cell receptor beta chain was sequenced for a study of blood T cell repertoires in COVID-19. Study as a whole: Collection of acute and convalescent COVID-19 samples took place in the United States, Italy and Spain. From T cells, B-cell-depleted T cells, or PBMCs came the material, which was cDNA or gDNA.

CDR3 length: 17 amino acids. The germline V and J ends were trimmed by 2 bases and 0 bases, with 14 bases remaining between them. In germline, CDR1 is MNHEY, CDR2 SMNVEV (reference sequence). Here immunoSEQ multiplex PCR was the method, and the copy in TCRdb shows in-frame clones only, minus some. The data hold a few hundred thousand clones, with more than 85% observed a single time. Patients at the Seattle site were enrolled during active infection and followed longitudinally. Material: peripheral blood. The chain employs TRBV27 and TRBJ1-3, with D unclear. The TCR originated in a person aged 18 to 30 with COVID-19, enrolled during active disease. This chain's CDR3 is CASSLREGLSSGNTIYF. The CDR3 nucleotides read TGTGCCAGCAGTTTAAGGGAGGGATTAAGCTCTGGAAACACCATATATTTT.